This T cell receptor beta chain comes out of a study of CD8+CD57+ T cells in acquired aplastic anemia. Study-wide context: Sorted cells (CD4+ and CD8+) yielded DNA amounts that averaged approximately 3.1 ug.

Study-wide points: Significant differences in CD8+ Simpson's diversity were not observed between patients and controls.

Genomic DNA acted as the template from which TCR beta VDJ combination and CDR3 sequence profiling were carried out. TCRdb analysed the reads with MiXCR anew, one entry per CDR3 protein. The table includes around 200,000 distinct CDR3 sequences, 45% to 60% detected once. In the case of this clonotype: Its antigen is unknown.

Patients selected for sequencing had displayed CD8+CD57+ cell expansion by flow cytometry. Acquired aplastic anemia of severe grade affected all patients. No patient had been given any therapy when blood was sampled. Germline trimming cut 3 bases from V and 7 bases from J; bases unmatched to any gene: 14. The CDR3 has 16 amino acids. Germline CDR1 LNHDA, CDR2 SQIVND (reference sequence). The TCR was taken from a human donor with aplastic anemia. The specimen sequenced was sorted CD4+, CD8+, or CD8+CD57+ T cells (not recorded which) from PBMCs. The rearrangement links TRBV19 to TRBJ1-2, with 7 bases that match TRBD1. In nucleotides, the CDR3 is TGTGCCAGTAGTATCCAAGACGAGACAGGGAGAGCTGGCTACACCTTC. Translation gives CASSIQDETGRAGYTF.